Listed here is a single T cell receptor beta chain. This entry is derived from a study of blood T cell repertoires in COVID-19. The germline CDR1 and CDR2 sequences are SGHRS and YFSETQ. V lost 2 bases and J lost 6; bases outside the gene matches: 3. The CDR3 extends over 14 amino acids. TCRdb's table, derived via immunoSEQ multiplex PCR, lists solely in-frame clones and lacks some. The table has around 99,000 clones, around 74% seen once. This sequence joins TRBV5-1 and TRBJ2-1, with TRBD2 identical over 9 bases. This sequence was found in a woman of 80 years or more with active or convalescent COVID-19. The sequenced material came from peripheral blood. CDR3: CASSFSGSSNEQFF. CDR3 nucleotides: TGCGCCAGCAGCTTTAGCGGGAGTTCCAATGAGCAGTTCTTC.